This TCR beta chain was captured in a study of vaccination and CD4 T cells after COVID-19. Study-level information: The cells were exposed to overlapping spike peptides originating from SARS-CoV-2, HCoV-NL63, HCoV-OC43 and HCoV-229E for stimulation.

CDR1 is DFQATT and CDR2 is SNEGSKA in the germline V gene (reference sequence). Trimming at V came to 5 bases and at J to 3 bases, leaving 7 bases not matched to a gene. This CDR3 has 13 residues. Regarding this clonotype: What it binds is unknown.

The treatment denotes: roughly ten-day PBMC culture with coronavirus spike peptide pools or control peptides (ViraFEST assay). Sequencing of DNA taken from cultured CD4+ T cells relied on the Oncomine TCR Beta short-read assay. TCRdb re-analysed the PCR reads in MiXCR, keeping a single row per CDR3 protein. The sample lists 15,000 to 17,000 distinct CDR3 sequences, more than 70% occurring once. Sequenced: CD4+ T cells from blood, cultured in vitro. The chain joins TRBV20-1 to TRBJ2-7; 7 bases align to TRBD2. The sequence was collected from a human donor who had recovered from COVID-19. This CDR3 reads CSASVGTNYEQYF. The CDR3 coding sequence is TGCAGTGCTTCTGTTGGGACTAACTACGAGCAGTACTTC.